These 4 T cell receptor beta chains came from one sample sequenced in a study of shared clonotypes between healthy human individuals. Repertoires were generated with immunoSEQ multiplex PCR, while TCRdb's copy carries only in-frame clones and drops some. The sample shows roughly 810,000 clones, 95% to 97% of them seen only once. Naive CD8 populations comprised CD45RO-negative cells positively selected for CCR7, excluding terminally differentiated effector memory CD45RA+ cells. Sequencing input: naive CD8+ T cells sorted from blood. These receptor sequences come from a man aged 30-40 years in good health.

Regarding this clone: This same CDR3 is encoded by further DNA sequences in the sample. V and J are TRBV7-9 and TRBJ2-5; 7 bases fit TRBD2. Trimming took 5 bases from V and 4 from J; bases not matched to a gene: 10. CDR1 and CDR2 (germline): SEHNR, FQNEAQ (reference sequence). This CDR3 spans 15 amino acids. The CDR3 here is CASSLTGTGGETQYF. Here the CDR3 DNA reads TGTGCCAGCAGCCTCACCGGGACGGGGGGAGAGACCCAGTACTTC.

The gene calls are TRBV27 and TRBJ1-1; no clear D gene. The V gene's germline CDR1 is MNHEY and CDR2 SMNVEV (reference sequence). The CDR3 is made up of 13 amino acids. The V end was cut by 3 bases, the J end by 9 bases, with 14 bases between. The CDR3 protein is CASSFPSGWKAFF. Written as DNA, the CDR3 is TGTGCCAGCAGTTTTCCCAGTGGTTGGAAAGCTTTCTTT.

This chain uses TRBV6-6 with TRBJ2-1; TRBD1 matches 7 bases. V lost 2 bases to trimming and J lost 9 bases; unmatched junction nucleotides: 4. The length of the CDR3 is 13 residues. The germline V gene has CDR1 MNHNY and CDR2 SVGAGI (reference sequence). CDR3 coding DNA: TGTGCCAGCAGTTACGGAACAGGGGTTGAGCAGTTCTTC. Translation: CASSYGTGVEQFF.

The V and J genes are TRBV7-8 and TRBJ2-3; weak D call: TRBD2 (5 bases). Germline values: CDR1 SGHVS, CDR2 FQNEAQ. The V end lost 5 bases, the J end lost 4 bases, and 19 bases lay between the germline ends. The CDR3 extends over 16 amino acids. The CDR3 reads CASSAEIRGPSDTQYF. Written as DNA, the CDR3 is TGTGCCAGCAGCGCCGAGATTCGAGGGCCTTCAGATACGCAGTATTTT.